Below, 24 T cell receptor beta chains from the same sample are listed, as sequenced in a study of CXCR3-negative and CXCR3-positive naive CD8 T cells. 5' RACE that incorporated UMI labels was used to prepare the TRB cDNA libraries. Following a re-call of the 5' RACE reads, TCRdb has one entry per CDR3 protein and lacks DNA. The sample totals around 81,000 distinct CDR3 sequences. Source material: naive CXCR3- CD8+ T cells from blood. The subset was: CD45RO-CCR7+CD27+CD95- naive CD8+ T cells lacking CXCR3 (TNR3-). The receptor source for this set is a human donor in good health. Some clones in this sample may be carry-over from other donors' samples.

This rearrangement joins TRBV19 to TRBJ2-1; TCRdb selects TRBD2, and the lack of DNA leaves this call unchecked. The CDR3 loop spans 13 amino acids. CDR1 LNHDA and CDR2 SQIVND come from the germline V gene (reference sequence). The CDR3 protein is CASRSGVVNEQFF.

CDR3 protein: CASRPVWGDRSYEQYF. The chain employs TRBV28 and TRBJ2-7; TCRdb's D call of TRBD2 is untestable without DNA. CDR3 length: 16 amino acids. From germline, CDR1 is MDHEN and CDR2 SYDVKM.

V is TRBV20-1 and J is TRBJ2-2; TCRdb's D gene call, TRBD2, goes unchecked for lack of DNA. This CDR3 region has 17 residues. Germline V CDR1 and CDR2: DFQATT, SNEGSKA (reference sequence). This chain's CDR3 is CSARVRGSGDYTGELFF.

This chain's CDR3 is CASSQAGGLTKNIQYF. This sequence joins TRBV4-1 and TRBJ2-4; without DNA, the TCRdb call of TRBD1 cannot be checked. Germline V gene sequence: CDR1 MGHRA, CDR2 YSYEKL. The CDR3 runs 16 residues.

V usage is TRBV28 and J usage is TRBJ2-7; TCRdb reports TRBD1, a call that lacks DNA to check it against. This CDR3 spans 14 amino acids. From germline, CDR1 is MDHEN and CDR2 SYDVKM. CDR3 amino acids: CASSPPRQVTEQYF.

CDR3 residues: CSVEGGKSGTSYDEQFF. This chain uses TRBV29-1 with TRBJ2-1; the TCRdb call, TRBD2, lacks DNA for checking. The CDR3 is made up of 17 amino acids. Looked up from germline, CDR1 is SQVTM and CDR2 is ANQGSEA.

The chain links TRBV3-1 to TRBJ2-1. Per germline, CDR1 LGHDT and CDR2 YNNKEL (reference sequence). The CDR3 is 14 residues long. CDR3 in amino acids: CASSPFGNSNEQFF.

V gene TRBV6-2 or TRBV6-3 combines with J gene TRBJ2-1; as DNA is missing, the TRBD1 call by TCRdb cannot be tested. In germline, CDR1 is MNHEY, CDR2 SVGEGT. The CDR3 spans 14 residues. CDR3 amino acids: CASSLMDTYNEQFF.

The chain combines TRBV28 with TRBJ2-1. The CDR3 totals 12 residues. The germline CDR1 and CDR2 sequences are MDHEN and SYDVKM. The chain's CDR3 is CASSSPGNEQFF.

The J gene is TRBJ2-3, the V gene TRBV29-1; TCRdb selects TRBD1, and the lack of DNA leaves this call unchecked. Germline V CDR1 and CDR2: SQVTM, ANQGSEA. The CDR3 runs to 12 residues. CDR3 sequence: CSVTVPGDTQYF.

This rearrangement joins TRBV29-1 to TRBJ2-7; TCRdb proposes TRBD1, but this gene call is untestable without DNA. CDR3 size: 13 residues. Looked up from germline, CDR1 is SQVTM and CDR2 is ANQGSEA. Here the CDR3 reads CSVYGTGDYEQYF.

V is TRBV28 and J is TRBJ2-7; the TRBD1 assignment by TCRdb is unverifiable without DNA. The CDR3 loop spans 16 amino acids. Germline CDR1 reads MDHEN; CDR2 reads SYDVKM. CDR3 amino acids: CASSWPPGQLSYEQYF. Variable domain in full (rest from reference TRBV28 and TRBJ2-7): DVKVTQSSRYLVKRTGEKVFLECVQDMDHENMFWYRQDPGLGLRLIYFSYDVKMKEKGDIPEGYSVSREKKERFSLILESASTNQTSMYLCASSWPPGQLSYEQYFGPGTRLTVT.

The rearrangement uses TRBV7-2 and TRBJ2-3; TCRdb picks TRBD2, but there is no DNA to check that call. CDR1 is SGHTA, CDR2 FQGNSA, per germline. The CDR3 is made up of 16 amino acids. The CDR3 is CASSSTSGRTTDTQYF.

This chain uses TRBV5-1 with TRBJ2-2. The CDR3 has 16 residues. Germline assignment: CDR1 SGHRS and CDR2 YFSETQ. The CDR3 sequence: CASSLGPTTNTGELFF. Variable domain in full (rest from reference TRBV5-1 and TRBJ2-2): KAGVTQTPRYLIKTRGQQVTLSCSPISGHRSVSWYQQTPGQGLQFLFEYFSETQRNKGNFPGRFSGRQFSNSRSEMNVSTLELGDSALYLCASSLGPTTNTGELFFGEGSRLTVL.

V is TRBV6-5 and J is TRBJ2-7. This CDR3 is 13 amino acids long. CDR1 and CDR2 (germline): MNHEY, SVGAGI. CDR3 sequence reads: CASSAAGPDEQYF.

The V and J genes are TRBV28 and TRBJ2-1; TCRdb reports TRBD2, a call that lacks DNA to check it against. This CDR3 is 14 amino acids long. Germline-derived CDR1 and CDR2 are MDHEN and SYDVKM. This CDR3 reads CASSLAGGWPVQFF.

V usage is TRBV11-2 and J usage is TRBJ2-1; the D call from TCRdb, TRBD1, cannot be confirmed without DNA. Germline V CDR1 and CDR2: SGHAT, FQNNGV. The CDR3 sequence is 13 residues long. CDR3 amino acids: CASTPDNALMQFF. Using reference TRBV11-2 and TRBJ2-1 for the parts outside the CDR3, the full variable domain is EAGVAQSPRYKIIEKRQSVAFWCNPISGHATLYWYQQILGQGPKLLIQFQNNGVVDDSQLPKDRFSAERLKGVDSTLKIQPAKLEDSAVYLCASTPDNALMQFFGPGTRLTVL.

This chain connects TRBV20-1 to TRBJ2-3; TCRdb designates TRBD2, a call that cannot be tested without DNA. This CDR3 is 17 amino acids long. Germline CDR1 reads DFQATT; CDR2 reads SNEGSKA (reference sequence). CDR3 region: CSARAPISSGLPDTQYF.

The chain is built from TRBV14 and TRBJ2-1; absent DNA, TCRdb's TRBD2 call cannot be checked. In germline, CDR1 is SGHDN, CDR2 FVKESK. The CDR3 is 13 residues long. CDR3 protein: CASSPNSATEQFF. The whole variable domain, filled in from reference TRBV14 and TRBJ2-1, reads EAGVTQFPSHSVIEKGQTVTLRCDPISGHDNLYWYRRVMGKEIKFLLHFVKESKQDESGMPNNRFLAERTGGTYSTLKVQPAELEDSGVYFCASSPNSATEQFFGPGTRLTVL.

The V call is TRBV28, the J call TRBJ1-1; as DNA is missing, the TRBD1 call by TCRdb cannot be tested. CDR1 is MDHEN and CDR2 is SYDVKM in the germline V gene. The CDR3 runs to 14 residues. CDR3 residues: CASRPGVGVTEAFF.

The chain recombines TRBV20-1 with TRBJ1-2; the TCRdb call, TRBD1, lacks DNA for checking. The CDR3 sequence is 15 residues long. Looked up from germline, CDR1 is DFQATT and CDR2 is SNEGSKA (reference sequence). The CDR3 here is CSASFRDRVGDGYTF.

The gene calls are TRBV12-3 or TRBV12-4 and TRBJ2-5. The CDR3 extends over 13 amino acids. The CDR3 protein is CASSWVLRETQYF.

The V gene is TRBV20-1, the J gene TRBJ2-1. CDR3 length: 14 residues. Germline CDR1 DFQATT, CDR2 SNEGSKA (reference sequence). The chain's CDR3 is CSASDGRSYNEQFF.

The chain employs TRBV5-1 and TRBJ2-7; TCRdb calls TRBD1, which cannot be checked without DNA. There are 19 residues in the CDR3. The germline gives CDR1 SGHRS, CDR2 YFSETQ. CDR3 sequence: CASSLRDPDPLERAYEQYF.